Reported below is one T cell receptor beta chain. The antigen remains unidentified. Unmatched junction bases numbered 7, after V lost 4 bases and J lost 1 base. The V gene's germline CDR1 is LNHDA and CDR2 SQIVND (reference sequence). CDR3 length equals 16 residues. Researchers ran the PCR with 60 Vbeta and 13 Jbeta primers. As handled by the study authors: Later, an analysis found 65 million to 85 million unique TCR beta chains, and roughly 9.9 million of these were shared. Sequencing used immunoSEQ multiplex PCR; TCRdb keeps in-frame clones, though not all of them. The V and J calls and clone size are taken from that table; D and trimming were inferred from the DNA. The sample's table shows about 58,000 clones. The data were taken from a study of cytomegalovirus exposure and HLA in healthy donors. Study results and caveats: A few of the chains that were CMV-associated were confirmed in vitro to be specific for CMV antigens.

The chain combines TRBV19 with TRBJ1-1; 9 nucleotides agree with TRBD1. The receptor's source is a male donor in good health and CMV-seronegative. The sequenced sample was PBMCs. Here the CDR3 DNA reads TGTGCCAGTAGTAAGCGACAGGGGGAAGGGAACACTGAAGCTTTCTTT. The encoded protein is CASSKRQGEGNTEAFF. The full variable domain, rest sourced from reference TRBV19 and TRBJ1-1, is DGGITQSPKYLFRKEGQNVTLSCEQNLNHDAMYWYRQDPGQGLRLIYYSQIVNDFQKGDIAEGYSVSREKKESFPLTVTSAQKNPTAFYLCASSKRQGEGNTEAFFGQGTRLTVV.